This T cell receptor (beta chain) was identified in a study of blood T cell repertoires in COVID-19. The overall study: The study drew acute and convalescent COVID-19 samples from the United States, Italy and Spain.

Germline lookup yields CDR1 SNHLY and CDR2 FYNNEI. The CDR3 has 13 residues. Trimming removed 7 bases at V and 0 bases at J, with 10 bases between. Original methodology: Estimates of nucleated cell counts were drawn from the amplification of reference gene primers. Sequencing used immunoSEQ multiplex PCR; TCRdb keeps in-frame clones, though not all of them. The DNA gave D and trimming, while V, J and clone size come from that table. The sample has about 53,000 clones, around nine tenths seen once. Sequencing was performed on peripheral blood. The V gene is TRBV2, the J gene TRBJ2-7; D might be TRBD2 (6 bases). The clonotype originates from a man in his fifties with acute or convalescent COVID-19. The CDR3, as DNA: TGTGCCAGCACGGAGGGATACTCCTACGAGCAGTACTTC. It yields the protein CASTEGYSYEQYF.